One T cell receptor (beta chain) is described in this entry. Antigen: not known. Next came a second PCR, run for about 7 to 12 cycles, which used a sample-barcoded 5' primer along with a J-beta primer mix. CDR3-containing paired-end reads numbering at least 2.5 million came from each sample. TCRdb re-called the 5' RACE reads through MiXCR, storing one row per CDR3 protein. This sample has hundreds of thousands of distinct CDR3 sequences, with about 28% found just once. The sample comes from a study of blood T cells in healthy people across ages. Study observations and caveats: A conclusive naive versus antigen-experienced comparison was prevented by the unsorted PBMCs. With donor CMV status unknown, expanded clonotype changes were possibly confounded.

Extracted total RNA amounted to at least 5.5 micrograms for each sample. The sample was blood. This receptor was obtained from a woman at least 80 years old in good health.

CDR3 residues: CASRRPQNTEAFF. CDR3 DNA: TGTGCCAGCCGCAGACCTCAGAACACTGAAGCTTTCTTT. V and J are TRBV6-2 or TRBV6-3 and TRBJ1-1; the D is unclear. Trimming cost V 8 bases and J 1 base, with 11 bases left between them. This CDR3 is built from 13 residues. Germline CDR1 reads MNHEY; CDR2 reads SVGEGT.